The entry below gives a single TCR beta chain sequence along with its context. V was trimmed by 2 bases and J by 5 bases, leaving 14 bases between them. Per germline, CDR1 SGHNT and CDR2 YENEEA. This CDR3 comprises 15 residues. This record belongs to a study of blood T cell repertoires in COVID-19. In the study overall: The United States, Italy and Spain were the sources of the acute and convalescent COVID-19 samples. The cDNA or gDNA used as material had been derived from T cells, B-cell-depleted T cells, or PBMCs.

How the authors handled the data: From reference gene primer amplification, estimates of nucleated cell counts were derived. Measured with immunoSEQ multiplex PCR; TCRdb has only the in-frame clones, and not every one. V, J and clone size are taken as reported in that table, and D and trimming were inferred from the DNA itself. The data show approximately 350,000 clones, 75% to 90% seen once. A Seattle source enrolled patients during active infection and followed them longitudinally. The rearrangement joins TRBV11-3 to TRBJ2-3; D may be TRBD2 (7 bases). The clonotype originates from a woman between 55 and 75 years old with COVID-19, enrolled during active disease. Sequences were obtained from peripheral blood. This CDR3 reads CASSLLGGPQDTQYF. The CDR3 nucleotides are TGTGCCAGCAGCTTACTGGGGGGGCCTCAAGATACGCAGTATTTT.